This TCR beta chain appears in the sequencing data of a study of cytomegalovirus exposure and HLA in healthy donors. Study-level findings and limits: Most TCR sequences were rare, but some public TCRs occurred in many donors.

Primers for the PCR totalled 60 Vbeta and 13 Jbeta. Repertoires were generated with immunoSEQ multiplex PCR, while TCRdb's copy carries only in-frame clones and drops some. Of some 170,000 clones in the sample, 70% to 80% were seen once. Notes on this clone: The antigen is unknown.

The germline CDR1 and CDR2 sequences are SGHRS and YFSETQ. The CDR3 has 15 residues. V shed 4 bases and J 1 base; nucleotides not matched to a gene: 4. The chain recombines TRBV5-1 with TRBJ1-5; 8 bases align to TRBD1. Sequencing input: PBMCs. The clonotype originates from a man under 40 in good health and CMV-seropositive. CDR3 in DNA: TGCGCCAGCAGCACGACAGGGGCGAGCAATCAGCCCCAGCATTTT. It encodes CASSTTGASNQPQHF.